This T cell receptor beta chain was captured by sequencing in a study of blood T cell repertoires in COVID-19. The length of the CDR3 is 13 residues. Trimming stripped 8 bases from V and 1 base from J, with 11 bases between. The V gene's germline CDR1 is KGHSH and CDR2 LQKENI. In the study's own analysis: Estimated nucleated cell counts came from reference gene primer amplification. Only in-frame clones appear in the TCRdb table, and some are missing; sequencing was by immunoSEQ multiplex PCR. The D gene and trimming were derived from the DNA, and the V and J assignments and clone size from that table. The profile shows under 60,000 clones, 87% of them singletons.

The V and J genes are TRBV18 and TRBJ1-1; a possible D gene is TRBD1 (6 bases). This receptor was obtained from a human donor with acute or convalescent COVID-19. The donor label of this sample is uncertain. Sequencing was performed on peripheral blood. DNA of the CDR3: TGTGCCAGCCGATCACAGGGGAACACTGAAGCTTTCTTT. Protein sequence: CASRSQGNTEAFF.